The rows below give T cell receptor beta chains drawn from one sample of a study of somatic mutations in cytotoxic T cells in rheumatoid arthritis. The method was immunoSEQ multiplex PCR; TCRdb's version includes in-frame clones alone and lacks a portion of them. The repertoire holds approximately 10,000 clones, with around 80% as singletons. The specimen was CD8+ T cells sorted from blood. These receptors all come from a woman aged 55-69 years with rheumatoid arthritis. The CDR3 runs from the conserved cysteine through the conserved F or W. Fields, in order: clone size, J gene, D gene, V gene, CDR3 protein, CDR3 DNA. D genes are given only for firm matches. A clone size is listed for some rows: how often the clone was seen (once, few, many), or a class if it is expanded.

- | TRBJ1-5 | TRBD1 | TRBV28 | CASSIRQGSQPQHF | TGTGCCAGCAGTATCCGACAGGGGAGTCAGCCCCAGCATTTT
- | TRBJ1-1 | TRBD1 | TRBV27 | CASSTLNRGGGTEAFF | TGTGCCAGCAGTACCCTGAACAGGGGAGGAGGCACTGAAGCTTTCTTT
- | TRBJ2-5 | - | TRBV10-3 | CAISEGYRGSFETQYF | TGTGCCATCAGTGAGGGGTATCGGGGTAGCTTTGAGACCCAGTACTTC
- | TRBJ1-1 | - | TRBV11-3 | CASSRGLNTEAFF | TGTGCCAGCAGCCGAGGATTGAACACTGAAGCTTTCTTT
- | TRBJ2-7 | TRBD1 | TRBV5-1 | CASSSSETGGINEQYF | TGCGCCAGCAGCTCGTCTGAGACAGGGGGGATAAACGAGCAGTACTTC
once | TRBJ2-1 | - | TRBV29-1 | CSVDAPKDINEQFF | TGCAGCGTTGACGCGCCAAAGGACATCAATGAGCAGTTCTTC
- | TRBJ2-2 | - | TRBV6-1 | CASRGLEAGELFF | TGTGCCAGCAGGGGGCTGGAAGCCGGGGAGCTGTTTTTT
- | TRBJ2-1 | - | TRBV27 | CASSRPNYNEQFF | TGTGCCAGCAGTCGTCCTAACTACAATGAGCAGTTCTTC
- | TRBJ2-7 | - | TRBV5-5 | CASSTPGDYEQYF | TGTGCCAGCAGCACACCCGGGGACTACGAGCAGTACTTC
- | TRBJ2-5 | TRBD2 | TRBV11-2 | CASSLGQRETETQYF | TGTGCCAGCAGCTTAGGTCAGCGGGAGACAGAGACCCAGTACTTC
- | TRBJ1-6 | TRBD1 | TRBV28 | CASSLDSGTENSPLHF | TGTGCCAGCAGTTTGGATTCCGGGACAGAAAATTCACCCCTCCACTTT
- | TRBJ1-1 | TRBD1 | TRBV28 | CASSLGTGRGYTEAFF | TGTGCCAGCAGTTTAGGGACAGGGAGGGGTTACACTGAAGCTTTCTTT
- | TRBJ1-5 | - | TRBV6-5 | CASSPGWGQPQHF | TGTGCCAGCAGTCCAGGGTGGGGACAGCCCCAGCATTTT
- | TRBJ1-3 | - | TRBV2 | CASSEGGGNTIYF | TGTGCCAGCAGTGAGGGGGGTGGAAACACCATATATTTT
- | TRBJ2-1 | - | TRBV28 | CASSFEGGQGNEQFF | TGTGCCAGCAGTTTCGAGGGGGGGCAAGGCAATGAGCAGTTCTTC
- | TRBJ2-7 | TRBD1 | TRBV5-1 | CASSLTGGTVEQYF | TGCGCCAGCAGCTTGACAGGGGGCACGGTCGAGCAGTACTTC
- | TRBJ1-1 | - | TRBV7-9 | CASSVGAGKGAFF | TGTGCCAGCAGCGTTGGGGCAGGGAAGGGTGCTTTCTTT
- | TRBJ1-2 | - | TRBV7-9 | CASRPSSGYGYTF | TGTGCCAGCAGACCTAGCTCGGGCTATGGCTACACCTTC
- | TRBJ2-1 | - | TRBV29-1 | CSVDRGSYNEQFF | TGCAGCGTTGATCGCGGCTCCTACAATGAGCAGTTCTTC
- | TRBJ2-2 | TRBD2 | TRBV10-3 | CAISLLAGDTGELFF | TGTGCCATCAGTTTGCTAGCGGGGGATACCGGGGAGCTGTTTTTT
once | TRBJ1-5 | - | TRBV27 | CASSWGDNQPQHF | TGTGCCAGCAGTTGGGGAGACAATCAGCCCCAGCATTTT
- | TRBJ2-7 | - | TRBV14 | CASSPYQRNYEQYF | TGTGCCAGCAGCCCATACCAGAGGAACTACGAGCAGTACTTC
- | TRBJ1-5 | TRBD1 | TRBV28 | CASTDRGMQPQHF | TGTGCCAGCACAGACAGGGGGATGCAGCCCCAGCATTTT
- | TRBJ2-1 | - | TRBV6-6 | CASSYGGLSYNEQFF | TGTGCCAGCAGTTACGGGGGCCTTTCCTACAATGAGCAGTTCTTC
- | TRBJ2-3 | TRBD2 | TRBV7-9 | CASSTGEGTQYF | TGTGCCAGCAGTACTGGGGAGGGTACGCAGTATTTT
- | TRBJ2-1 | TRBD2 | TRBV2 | CASSDISSGSSYNEQFF | TGTGCCAGCAGCGACATATCTAGCGGGAGCTCCTACAATGAGCAGTTCTTC
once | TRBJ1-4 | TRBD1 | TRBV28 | CASSLFPGTGVYEKLFF | TGTGCCAGCAGTTTATTCCCCGGGACAGGGGTATATGAAAAACTGTTTTTT
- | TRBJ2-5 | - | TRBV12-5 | CASGLVARSDRSQETQYF | TGTGCTAGTGGTTTGGTAGCCCGATCCGACAGATCCCAAGAGACCCAGTACTTC
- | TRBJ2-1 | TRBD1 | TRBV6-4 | CASSVDRGSYNEQFF | TGTGCCAGCAGTGTCGACAGGGGCTCCTACAATGAGCAGTTCTTC
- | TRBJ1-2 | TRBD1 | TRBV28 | CASSFPDRVDGYTF | TGTGCCAGCAGTTTTCCGGACAGGGTGGACGGCTACACCTTC
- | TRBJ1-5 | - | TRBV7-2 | CASSLARGSNQPQHF | TGTGCCAGCAGCTTAGCCCGGGGTAGCAATCAGCCCCAGCATTTT
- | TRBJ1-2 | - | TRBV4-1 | CASSQVAVRAYNYGYTF | TGCGCCAGCAGCCAAGTGGCGGTTCGAGCTTATAACTATGGCTACACCTTC
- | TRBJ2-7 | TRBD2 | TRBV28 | CASRSGTSGSYEQYF | TGTGCCAGCAGATCCGGGACTAGCGGATCCTACGAGCAGTACTTC
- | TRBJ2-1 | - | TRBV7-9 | CASSPDFHRGGRYEQFF | TGTGCCAGCAGCCCGGACTTCCACAGGGGAGGAAGATATGAGCAGTTCTTC
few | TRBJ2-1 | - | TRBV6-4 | CASSDEAGSNEQFF | TGTGCCAGCAGTGACGAGGCGGGATCCAATGAGCAGTTCTTC
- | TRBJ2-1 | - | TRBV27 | CASSLFGSSSYNEQFF | TGTGCCAGCAGTTTATTTGGTAGTTCCTCCTACAATGAGCAGTTCTTC
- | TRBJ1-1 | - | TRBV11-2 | CASSLGWAGSNTEAFF | TGTGCCAGCAGCTTAGGGTGGGCGGGGAGTAACACTGAAGCTTTCTTT
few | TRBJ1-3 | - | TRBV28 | CASVRDTDSGNTIYF | TGTGCCAGCGTCCGGGACACGGACTCTGGAAACACCATATATTTT
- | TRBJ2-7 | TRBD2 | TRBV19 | CASSPAGGAYEQYF | TGTGCCAGTAGTCCGGCGGGAGGGGCGTACGAGCAGTACTTC
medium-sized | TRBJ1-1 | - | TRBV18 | CASSPPGSNTEAFF | TGTGCCAGCTCACCACCAGGGAGTAACACTGAAGCTTTCTTT
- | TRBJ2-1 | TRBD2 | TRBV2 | CASFNLRLAGYNEQFF | TGTGCCAGCTTCAACCTGAGACTAGCGGGGTACAATGAGCAGTTCTTC
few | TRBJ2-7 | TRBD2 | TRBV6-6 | CASSTRRGDPSEQYF | TGTGCCAGCAGCACCCGCCGGGGGGACCCCTCCGAGCAGTACTTC
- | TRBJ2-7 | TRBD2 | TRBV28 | CASEGGRYSYEQYF | TGTGCCAGCGAAGGCGGGAGGTATTCCTACGAGCAGTACTTC
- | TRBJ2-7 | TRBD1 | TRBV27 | CASSFSGTGGREQYF | TGTGCCAGCAGTTTTTCGGGGACAGGGGGCCGGGAGCAGTACTTC
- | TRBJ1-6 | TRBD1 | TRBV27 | CASSPLGQGPNSPLHF | TGTGCCAGCAGTCCCCTAGGACAGGGACCTAATTCACCCCTCCACTTT
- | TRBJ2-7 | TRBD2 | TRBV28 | CASSPLAGPHQYEQYF | TGTGCCAGCAGTCCTCTAGCGGGTCCTCATCAGTACGAGCAGTACTTC
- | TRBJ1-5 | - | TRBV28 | CASSLATGQPQHF | TGTGCCAGCAGTTTAGCTACAGGCCAGCCCCAGCATTTT